This TCR beta chain is drawn from a study of cytomegalovirus exposure and HLA in healthy donors. In the study overall: In an earlier analysis, approximately 120 million unique TCR beta sequences were found from approximately 190 million T cells.

Study-wide points: Being indistinguishable, some V segments were excluded, TRBV6-2 and TRBV6-3 among them.

This CDR3 comprises 16 residues. V dropped 5 bases and J dropped 9; count of bases not matched to a gene: 15. Germline V gene sequence: CDR1 SGHAT, CDR2 FQNNGV. About this clone: Its target is not known.

In the PCR, 60 Vbeta and 13 Jbeta primers were used. Clones were sequenced by immunoSEQ multiplex PCR, and TCRdb holds only the in-frame ones, with some missing. Here the sample spans about 200,000 clones, about 80% being singletons. The sequence was collected from a woman aged 25 to 39 in good health and CMV-seropositive. The chain combines TRBV11-2 with TRBJ2-7; TRBD2 matches at 11 bases. The sample was PBMCs. The CDR3 here is CASSMLLAGGRSGQYF. The DNA of the CDR3 is TGTGCCAGCAGCATGCTCTTAGCGGGGGGGCGCTCCGGGCAGTACTTC.